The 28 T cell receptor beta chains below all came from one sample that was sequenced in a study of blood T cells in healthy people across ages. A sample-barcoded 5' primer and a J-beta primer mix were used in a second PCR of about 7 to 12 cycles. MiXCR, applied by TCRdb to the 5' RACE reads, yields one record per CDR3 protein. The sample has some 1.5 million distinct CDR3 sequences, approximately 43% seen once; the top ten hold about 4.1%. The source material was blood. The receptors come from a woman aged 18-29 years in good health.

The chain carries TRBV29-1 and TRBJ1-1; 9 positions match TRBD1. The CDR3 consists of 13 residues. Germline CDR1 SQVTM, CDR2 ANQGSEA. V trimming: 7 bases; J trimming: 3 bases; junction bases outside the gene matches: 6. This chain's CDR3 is CSGGQGQDTEAFF. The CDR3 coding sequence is TGCAGCGGTGGACAGGGGCAGGACACTGAAGCTTTCTTT.

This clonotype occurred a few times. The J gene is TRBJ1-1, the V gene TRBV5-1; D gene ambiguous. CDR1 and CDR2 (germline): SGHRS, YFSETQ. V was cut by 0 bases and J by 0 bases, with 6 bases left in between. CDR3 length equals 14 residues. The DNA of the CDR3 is TGCGCCAGCAGCTTGGACCCTTTGAACACTGAAGCTTTCTTT. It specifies CASSLDPLNTEAFF.

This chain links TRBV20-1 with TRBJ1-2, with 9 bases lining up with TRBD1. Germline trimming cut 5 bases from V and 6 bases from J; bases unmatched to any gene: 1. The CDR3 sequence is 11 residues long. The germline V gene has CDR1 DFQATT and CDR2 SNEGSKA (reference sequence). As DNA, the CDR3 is TGCAGTGCTGGACAGGGGAATGGCTACACCTTC. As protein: CSAGQGNGYTF.

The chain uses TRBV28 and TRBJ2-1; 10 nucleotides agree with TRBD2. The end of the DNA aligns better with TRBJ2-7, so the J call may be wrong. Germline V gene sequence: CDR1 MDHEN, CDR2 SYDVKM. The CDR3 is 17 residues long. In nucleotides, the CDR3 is TGTGCCAGCAGTTCACCCTTAGCGGGAGGATCCTACAATGAGCAGTACTTC. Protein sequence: CASSSPLAGGSYNEQYF.

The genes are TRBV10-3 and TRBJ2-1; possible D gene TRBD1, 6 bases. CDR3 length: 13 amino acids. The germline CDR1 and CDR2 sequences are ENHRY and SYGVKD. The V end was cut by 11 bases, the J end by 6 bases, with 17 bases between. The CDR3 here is CAAQGPDCNEQFF. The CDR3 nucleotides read TGTGCCGCCCAGGGGCCGGACTGCAATGAGCAGTTCTTC.

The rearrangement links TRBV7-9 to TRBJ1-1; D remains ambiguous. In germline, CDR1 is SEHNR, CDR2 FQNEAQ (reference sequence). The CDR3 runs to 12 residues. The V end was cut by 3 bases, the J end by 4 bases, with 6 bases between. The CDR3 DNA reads TGTGCCAGCAGCTTTACTTCCACTGAAGCTTTCTTT. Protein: CASSFTSTEAFF. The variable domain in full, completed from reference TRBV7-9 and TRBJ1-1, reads DTGVSQNPRHKITKRGQNVTFRCDPISEHNRLYWYRQTLGQGPEFLTYFQNEAQLEKSRLLSDRFSAERPKGSFSTLEIQRTEQGDSAMYLCASSFTSTEAFFGQGTRLTVV.

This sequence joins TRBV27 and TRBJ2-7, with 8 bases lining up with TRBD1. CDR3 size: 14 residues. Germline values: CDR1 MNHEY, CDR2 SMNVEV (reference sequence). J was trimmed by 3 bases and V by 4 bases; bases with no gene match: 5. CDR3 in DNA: TGTGCCAGCAGTTACGGACAGGGTTTCTACGAGCAGTACTTC. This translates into CASSYGQGFYEQYF.

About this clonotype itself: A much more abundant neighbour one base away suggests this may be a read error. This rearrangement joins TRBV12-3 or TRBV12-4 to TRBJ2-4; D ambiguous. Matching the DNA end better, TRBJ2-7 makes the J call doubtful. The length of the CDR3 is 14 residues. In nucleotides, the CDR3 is TGTGCCAGCAGTTTACTTGGTGTTCTCTACGAGCAGTACTTC. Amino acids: CASSLLGVLYEQYF.

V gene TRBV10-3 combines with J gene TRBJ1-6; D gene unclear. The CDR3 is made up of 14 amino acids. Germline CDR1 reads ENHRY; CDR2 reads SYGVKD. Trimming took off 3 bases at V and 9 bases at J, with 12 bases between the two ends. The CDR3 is CAISDSGEGSPLHF. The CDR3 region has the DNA TGTGCCATCAGTGATTCGGGAGAGGGTTCACCCCTCCACTTT.

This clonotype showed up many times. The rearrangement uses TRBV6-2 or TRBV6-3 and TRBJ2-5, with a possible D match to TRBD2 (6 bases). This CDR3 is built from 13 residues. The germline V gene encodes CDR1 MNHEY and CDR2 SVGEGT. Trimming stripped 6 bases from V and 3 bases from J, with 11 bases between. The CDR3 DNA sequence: TGTGCCAGCAGGCGGGACGCTGAAGAGACCCAGTACTTC. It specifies CASRRDAEETQYF.

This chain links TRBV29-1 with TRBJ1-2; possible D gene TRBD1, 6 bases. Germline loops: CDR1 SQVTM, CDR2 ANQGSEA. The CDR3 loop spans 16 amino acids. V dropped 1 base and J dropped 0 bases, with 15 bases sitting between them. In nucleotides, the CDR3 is TGCAGCGTTGAAGTAGTCAGGGGCGGACCTAACTATGGCTACACCTTC. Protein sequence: CSVEVVRGGPNYGYTF.

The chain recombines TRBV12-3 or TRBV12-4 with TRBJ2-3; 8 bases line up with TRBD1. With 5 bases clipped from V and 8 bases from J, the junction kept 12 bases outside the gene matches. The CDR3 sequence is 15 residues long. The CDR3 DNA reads TGTGCCAGCAGTCCGGACAGGGTACTTAACCGTACGCAGTATTTT. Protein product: CASSPDRVLNRTQYF.

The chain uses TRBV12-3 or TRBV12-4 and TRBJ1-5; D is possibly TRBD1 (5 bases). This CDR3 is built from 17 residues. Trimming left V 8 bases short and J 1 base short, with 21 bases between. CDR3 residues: CASSPRGGGASNQPQHF. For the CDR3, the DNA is TGTGCCAGCTCACCTCGGGGCGGCGGCGCGAGCAATCAGCCCCAGCATTTT.

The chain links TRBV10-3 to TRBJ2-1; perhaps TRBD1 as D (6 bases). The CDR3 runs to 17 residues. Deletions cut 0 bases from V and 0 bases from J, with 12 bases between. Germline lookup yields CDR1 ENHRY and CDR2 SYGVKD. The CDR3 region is CAISESPTGSSYNEQFF. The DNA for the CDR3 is TGTGCCATCAGTGAGTCTCCGACAGGCAGCTCCTACAATGAGCAGTTCTTC.

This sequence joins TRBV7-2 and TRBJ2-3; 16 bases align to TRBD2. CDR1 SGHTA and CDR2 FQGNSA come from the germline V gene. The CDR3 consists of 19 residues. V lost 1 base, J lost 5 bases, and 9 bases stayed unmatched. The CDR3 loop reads CASSLGFAGTSGRGDTQYF. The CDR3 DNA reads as TGTGCCAGCAGCTTAGGTTTTGCCGGGACTAGCGGGAGGGGAGATACGCAGTATTTT.

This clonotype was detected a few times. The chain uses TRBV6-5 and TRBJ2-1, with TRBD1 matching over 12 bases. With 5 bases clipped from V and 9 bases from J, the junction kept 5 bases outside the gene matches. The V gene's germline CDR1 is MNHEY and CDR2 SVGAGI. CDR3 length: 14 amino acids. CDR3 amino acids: CASSVGQGAFEQFF. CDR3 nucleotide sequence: TGTGCCAGCAGTGTGGGACAGGGGGCTTTTGAGCAGTTCTTC.

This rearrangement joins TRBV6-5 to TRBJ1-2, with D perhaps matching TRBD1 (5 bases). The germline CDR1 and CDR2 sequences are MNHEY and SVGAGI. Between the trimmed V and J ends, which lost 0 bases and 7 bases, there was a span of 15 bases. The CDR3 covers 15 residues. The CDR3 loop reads CASSYSTYGGGGYTF. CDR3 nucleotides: TGTGCCAGCAGTTACTCCACCTACGGGGGAGGTGGCTACACCTTC.

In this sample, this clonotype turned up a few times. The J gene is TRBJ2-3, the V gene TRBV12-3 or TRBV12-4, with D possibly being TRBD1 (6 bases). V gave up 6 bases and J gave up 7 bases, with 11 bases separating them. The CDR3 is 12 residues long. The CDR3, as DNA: TGTGCCAGCAGCTCACAGGGATATACGCAGTATTTT. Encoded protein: CASSSQGYTQYF.

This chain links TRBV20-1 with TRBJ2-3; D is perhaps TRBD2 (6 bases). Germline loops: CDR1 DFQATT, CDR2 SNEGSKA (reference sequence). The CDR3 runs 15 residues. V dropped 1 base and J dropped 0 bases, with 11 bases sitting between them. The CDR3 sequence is CSARVFAGSTDTQYF. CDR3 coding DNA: TGCAGTGCTAGAGTTTTCGCGGGAAGCACAGATACGCAGTATTTT.

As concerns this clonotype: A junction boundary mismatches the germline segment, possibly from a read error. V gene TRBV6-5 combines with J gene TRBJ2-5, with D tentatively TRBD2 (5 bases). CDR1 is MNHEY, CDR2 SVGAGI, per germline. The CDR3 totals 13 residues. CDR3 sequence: CASSDSGKETQYF. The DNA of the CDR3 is TGTGCCAGCAGTGACTCCGGGAAAGAGACCCAGTACTTC.

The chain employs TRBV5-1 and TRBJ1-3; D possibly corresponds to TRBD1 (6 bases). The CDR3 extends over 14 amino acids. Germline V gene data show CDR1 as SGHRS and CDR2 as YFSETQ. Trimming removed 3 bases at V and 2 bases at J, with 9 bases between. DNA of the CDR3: TGCGCCAGCAGCTGGCAGGGGACTGGAAACACCATATATTTT. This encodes CASSWQGTGNTIYF. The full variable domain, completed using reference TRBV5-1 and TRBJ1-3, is KAGVTQTPRYLIKTRGQQVTLSCSPISGHRSVSWYQQTPGQGLQFLFEYFSETQRNKGNFPGRFSGRQFSNSRSEMNVSTLELGDSALYLCASSWQGTGNTIYFGEGSWLTVV.

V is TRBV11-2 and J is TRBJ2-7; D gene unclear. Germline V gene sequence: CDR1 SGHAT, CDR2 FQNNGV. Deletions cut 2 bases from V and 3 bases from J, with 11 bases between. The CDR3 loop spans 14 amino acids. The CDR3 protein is CASSLWLQDYEQYF. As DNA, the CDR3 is TGTGCCAGCAGCTTATGGCTCCAGGACTACGAGCAGTACTTC.

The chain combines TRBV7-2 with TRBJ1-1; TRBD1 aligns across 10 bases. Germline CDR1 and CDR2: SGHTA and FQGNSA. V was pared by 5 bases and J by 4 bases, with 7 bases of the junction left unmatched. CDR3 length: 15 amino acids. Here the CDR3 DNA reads TGTGCCAGCAGCCGATCCGGGACAGGGGTCACTGAAGCTTTCTTT. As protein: CASSRSGTGVTEAFF.

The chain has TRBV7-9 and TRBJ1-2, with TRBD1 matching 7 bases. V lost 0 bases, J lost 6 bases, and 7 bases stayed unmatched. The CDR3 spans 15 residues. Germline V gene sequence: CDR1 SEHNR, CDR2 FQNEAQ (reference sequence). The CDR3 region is CASSLAQTGTNGYTF. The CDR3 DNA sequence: TGTGCCAGCAGCTTAGCCCAGACAGGGACAAATGGCTACACCTTC.

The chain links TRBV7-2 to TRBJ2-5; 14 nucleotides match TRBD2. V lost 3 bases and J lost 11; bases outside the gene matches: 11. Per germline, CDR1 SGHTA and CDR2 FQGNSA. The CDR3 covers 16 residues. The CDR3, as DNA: TGTGCCAGCAGCTTGAGACTAGCGGGGGGGCCCAATGAGCAGTACTTC. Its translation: CASSLRLAGGPNEQYF.

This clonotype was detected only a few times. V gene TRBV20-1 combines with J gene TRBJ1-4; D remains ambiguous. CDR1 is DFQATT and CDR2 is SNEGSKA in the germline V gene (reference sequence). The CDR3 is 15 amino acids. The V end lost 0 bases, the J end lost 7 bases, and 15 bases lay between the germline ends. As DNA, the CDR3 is TGCAGTGCTAGAGATAGTGGGAGGGCTACTGAAAAACTGTTTTTT. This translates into CSARDSGRATEKLFF.

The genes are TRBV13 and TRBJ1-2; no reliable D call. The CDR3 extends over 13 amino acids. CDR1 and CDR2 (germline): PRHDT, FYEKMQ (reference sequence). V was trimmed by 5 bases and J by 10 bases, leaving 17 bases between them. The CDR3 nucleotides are TGTGCCAGCAGCCTCCGGGGTTCGAAAGACTACACCTTC. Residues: CASSLRGSKDYTF.

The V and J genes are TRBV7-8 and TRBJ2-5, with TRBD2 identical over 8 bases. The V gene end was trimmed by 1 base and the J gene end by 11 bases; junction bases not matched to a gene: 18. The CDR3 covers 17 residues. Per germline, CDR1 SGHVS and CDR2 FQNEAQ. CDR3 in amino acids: CASSLERAGAGLYGQYF. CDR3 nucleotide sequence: TGTGCCAGCAGCTTAGAGAGAGCGGGAGCTGGCCTTTACGGGCAGTACTTC. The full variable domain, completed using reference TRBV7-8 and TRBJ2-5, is GAGVSQSPRYKVAKRGQDVALRCDPISGHVSLFWYQQALGQGPEFLTYFQNEAQLDKSGLPSDRFFAERPEGSVSTLKIQRTQQEDSAVYLCASSLERAGAGLYGQYFGPGTRLLVL.